This record looks at one T cell receptor (beta chain) sequence and its context. This entry comes from a study of blood T cell repertoires in COVID-19. Study details: The samples span acute and convalescent COVID-19 from the United States, Italy and Spain. In each case, the material was cDNA or gDNA derived from T cells, B-cell-depleted T cells, or PBMCs.

Under the authors' procedure: From reference gene primer amplification, estimates of nucleated cell counts were derived. TCRdb's copy holds only in-frame clones and misses some; the assay was immunoSEQ multiplex PCR. V and J calls and clone size are copied from that table; D and trimming were computed from the DNA. The sample yields about 160,000 clones, 80% to 90% seen once. Seattle patients were enrolled while actively infected and followed longitudinally. The sequence derives from a woman in her forties or fifties with COVID-19, enrolled during active disease. The specimen sequenced was peripheral blood.

DNA for the CDR3: TGTGCCAGTAGCCGAACAGGGGCGGAGAATGGCTACACCTTC. Its protein is CASSRTGAENGYTF. The chain couples TRBV19 to TRBJ1-2, with 7 bases that match TRBD1. Germline V gene sequence: CDR1 LNHDA, CDR2 SQIVND (reference sequence). J was trimmed by 6 bases and V by 6 bases; bases with no gene match: 10. The CDR3 is 14 amino acids.